A selection of T cell receptor beta chains follows, all from one sample in a study of shared clonotypes between healthy human individuals. Only in-frame clones appear in the TCRdb table, and some are missing; sequencing was by immunoSEQ multiplex PCR. Among 2,500,000 or so clones listed, around 90% were seen once. The sequencing sample was made of naive CD4+ T cells from PBMCs. These receptors were collected from a man younger than 35 in good health. Some clones in this sample may be carry-over from other donors' samples. Both conserved end residues are part of each CDR3. Fields, in order: clone size, J gene, V gene, CDR3 protein. Some rows mark clone size as missing; the rest say once, few, many or name a class of expanded clone.

>.|TRBJ1-2|TRBV27
CATLQGGRSKPNYGYTF
>.|TRBJ1-4|TRBV5-1
CASSEQSSTNEKLFF
>.|TRBJ2-3|TRBV7-6
CASSYGTGAGDTQYF
>.|TRBJ2-1|TRBV29-1
CSSRVGGSTEQFF
>.|TRBJ2-3|TRBV27
CASSTTHRVTDTQYF
>.|TRBJ2-6|TRBV19
CASSQGAVVGANVLTF
>.|TRBJ2-3|TRBV2
CASNYYGGGGSTDTQYF
>.|TRBJ2-7|TRBV2
CASSGQGGEQYF
>.|TRBJ1-1|TRBV5-1
CASSLEGVGTEAFF
>.|TRBJ2-1|TRBV28
CASSPRTATYNEQFF
>once|TRBJ2-5|TRBV5-1
CASSLAPAGGQETQYF
>.|TRBJ2-3|TRBV29-1
CSALQQGAKNTQYF
>.|TRBJ2-7|TRBV5-5
CASSSAGGLTYEQYF
>.|TRBJ2-2|TRBV18
CASSPLGPGGTGELFF
>.|TRBJ2-6|TRBV10-3
CAISAGVSGANVLTF
>.|TRBJ2-1|TRBV11-2
CASSSGFGANEQFF
>.|TRBJ2-3|TRBV28
CASLPGGRKKDTQYF
>.|TRBJ2-1|TRBV18
CASVAGLARLDEQFF
>.|TRBJ1-4|TRBV27
CASRRTVNEKLFF
>.|TRBJ2-5|TRBV5-8
CASRTGQGVWETQYF
>once|TRBJ2-1|TRBV7-8
CASSLVSGGYYNEQFF
>.|TRBJ2-2|TRBV14
CASSLPATGELFF
>.|TRBJ2-2|TRBV28
CASSFTASRELFF
>.|TRBJ2-5|TRBV6-1
CASRTGETQYF
>.|TRBJ1-2|TRBV28
CASSLGGAGSYGYTF
>.|TRBJ1-5|TRBV28
CASKTPGSNQPQHF
>.|TRBJ1-5|TRBV6-1
CASSEGRGYVQPQHF
>once|TRBJ1-2|TRBV6-5
CASSSERDRGGYGYTF
>once|TRBJ1-2|TRBV6-5
CASRADRGLYGYTF
>.|TRBJ2-1|TRBV6-6
CASSPPKVGGEQFF
>.|TRBJ2-7|TRBV12-5
CASALGDRVYEQYF
>.|TRBJ2-2|TRBV7-2
CASSLALAENTGELFF
>.|TRBJ1-2|TRBV2
CASSNRADRGLGYTF
>.|TRBJ2-1|TRBV5-4
CASRKAGANNEQFF
>.|TRBJ2-6|TRBV5-8
CASSLGGSGANVLTF
>.|TRBJ2-7|TRBV7-2
CASSFLARSSYEQYF
>.|TRBJ1-4|TRBV5-6
CASSLAMRADEKLFF
>.|TRBJ2-7|TRBV5-1
CASSLGPEGGTYEQYF
>.|TRBJ2-7|TRBV30
CASSPGQGAYEQYF
>.|TRBJ2-5|TRBV27
CASSRGLHAGETQYF
>.|TRBJ2-2|TRBV5-5
CASSYRTGAGGELFF
>.|TRBJ1-3|TRBV15
CATSRRTGSGNTIYF
>.|TRBJ2-2|TRBV4-2
CASSQDGLASTGELFF
>.|TRBJ1-4|TRBV5-4
CASSFWTPRNEKLFF
>.|TRBJ2-7|TRBV11-2
CASSPRLAGDSYEQYF
>.|TRBJ1-3|TRBV2
CASSANSGNTIYF
>.|TRBJ2-7|TRBV9
CASSVEGSLFEQYF
>.|TRBJ2-1|TRBV7-3
CASSPTVTSGTDNEQFF
>.|TRBJ1-1|TRBV21-1
CASRGVRDTEAFF
>.|TRBJ1-5|TRBV7-2
CASSLIRGRGNQPQHF
>once|TRBJ1-5|TRBV30
CAWRNQGASNQPQHF
>.|TRBJ2-1|TRBV30
CAWSVLGQGAYNEQFF
>.|TRBJ2-5|TRBV11-2
CASSSQRESGETQYF
>once|TRBJ2-1|TRBV6-6
CASSQGKDNEQFF
>.|TRBJ1-4|TRBV25-1
CASSANRGFNEKLFF
>.|TRBJ1-2|TRBV9
CASSHSEGASYGYTF
>.|TRBJ2-1|TRBV18
CASSRQGAEQFF
>.|TRBJ2-7|TRBV28
CASSLGRVRFEQYF
>.|TRBJ2-5|TRBV28
CASRFPGAAETQYF
>.|TRBJ2-1|TRBV4-2
CASSQPALAGGGEQFF